This T cell receptor beta chain was found in a study of long-term antiretroviral therapy in people with HIV. This CDR3 spans 12 amino acids. Germline CDR1 LNHDA, CDR2 SQIVND (reference sequence). V lost 8 bases and J 3 bases, leaving 5 bases between the germline ends. As for this clone: Its matching antigen is unknown.

General observations from the study: After ART, diversity increased yet remained lower than transplant donor controls.

The libraries were made with immunoSEQ v3.0 at survey level. Sequencing was performed with immunoSEQ multiplex PCR; in TCRdb, only in-frame clones are kept and a portion is missing. This table holds tens of thousands of clones, 75% to 90% found once. Material: unsorted PBMCs, obtained about 5 years before starting antiretroviral therapy. The rearrangement joins TRBV19 to TRBJ2-6; D is ambiguous. The receptor's source is a man aged 45-65 years with HIV. CDR3 amino acids: CASENGANVLTF. For the CDR3, the DNA is TGTGCCAGTGAGAATGGGGCCAACGTCCTGACTTTC.